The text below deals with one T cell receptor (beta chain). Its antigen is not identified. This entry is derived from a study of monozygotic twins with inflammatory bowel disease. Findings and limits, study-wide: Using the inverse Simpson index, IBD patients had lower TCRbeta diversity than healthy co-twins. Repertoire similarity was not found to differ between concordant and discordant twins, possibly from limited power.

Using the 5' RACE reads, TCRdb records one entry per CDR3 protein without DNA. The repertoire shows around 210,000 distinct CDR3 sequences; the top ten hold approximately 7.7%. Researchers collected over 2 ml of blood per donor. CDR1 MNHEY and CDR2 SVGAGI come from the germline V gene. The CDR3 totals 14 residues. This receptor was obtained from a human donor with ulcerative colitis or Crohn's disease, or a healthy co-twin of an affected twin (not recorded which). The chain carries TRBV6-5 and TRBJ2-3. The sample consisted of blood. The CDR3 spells CASSYAGRADTQYF.